The TCR beta chain described here comes from a study of neurological immune-mediated disorders. Findings of the study overall: The study found the most TCR clonal expansion in HTLV-1-associated myelopathy and the least in multiple sclerosis, below healthy controls. None of the CDR3 amino acid sequences found in expanded clones was shared across subjects. This suggests that the TCR-beta repertoires were private in all groups.

The length of the CDR3 is 16 residues. CDR1 and CDR2 from the germline V gene are MDHEN and SYDVKM. The junction had 14 bases not matched to a gene; V was cut back by 9 bases and J by 1 base. A word on this clonotype: Its antigen is as yet unknown.

As for the cDNA, it was generated by 5'RACE with 10-nucleotide random UMIs. In TCRdb, the 5' RACE reads were re-called with MiXCR into one record per CDR3 protein. The sample lists around 79,000 distinct CDR3 sequences, less than 15% seen once, with approximately 6.8% in the top ten. The unsorted libraries were generated from a total of 2 million PBMCs, which had been stored in RNAlater at -80 C. Sequenced input: PBMCs. This clonotype was obtained from a woman aged 50 to 65 in good health. This rearrangement joins TRBV28 to TRBJ1-1; TRBD1 agrees at 7 bases. The CDR3 spells CASPTGSSEPNTEAFF. Written as DNA, the CDR3 is TGTGCCAGTCCGACAGGGTCCTCTGAGCCGAACACTGAAGCTTTCTTT.